These 8 T cell receptor beta chains came from one sample sequenced in a study of shared clonotypes between healthy human individuals. Some clones are missing from TCRdb's copy, which holds only in-frame ones; the method was immunoSEQ multiplex PCR. The sample contains about 450,000 clones, around 80% of which appear only once. The sample comprised PBMCs. These receptors were obtained from a middle-aged woman in good health. Some clones in this sample may be carry-over from other donors' samples.

This chain joins TRBV6-5 and TRBJ2-1, with 7 bases that match TRBD1. Germline-derived CDR1 and CDR2 are MNHEY and SVGAGI. The CDR3 contains 13 residues. V gave up 7 bases and J gave up 7 bases; unmatched junction bases: 7. The CDR3 protein is CASTRGGLNEQFF. The CDR3 bases are TGTGCCAGCACCCGAGGGGGCTTGAATGAGCAGTTCTTC.

The chain uses TRBV5-1 and TRBJ2-4, with D perhaps TRBD1 or TRBD2 (5 bases each). This CDR3 comprises 15 residues. From germline, CDR1 is SGHRS and CDR2 YFSETQ. V lost 4 bases, J lost 6 bases, and 17 bases lay in between. The CDR3 here is CASSPGTALLNIQYF. In DNA form, the CDR3 reads TGCGCCAGCAGCCCCGGGACCGCGCTTCTAAACATTCAGTACTTC.

V is TRBV5-6 and J is TRBJ2-1, with 8 nucleotides matching TRBD1. Trimming took 4 bases from V and 0 from J; bases not matched to a gene: 6. The length of the CDR3 is 16 residues. Germline V gene lookup returns CDR1 SGHDT and CDR2 YYEEEE. The CDR3 protein is CASSPTGALSYNEQFF. The CDR3 DNA is TGTGCCAGCAGCCCGACAGGGGCCCTCTCCTACAATGAGCAGTTCTTC.

This clone appeared many times. V and J are TRBV28 and TRBJ2-1; the match to TRBD1 covers 7 bases. This CDR3 is built from 15 residues. CDR1 is MDHEN, CDR2 SYDVKM, per germline. V lost 2 bases, J lost 6 bases, and 7 bases stayed unmatched. CDR3 in amino acids: CASSLIDRDSNEQFF. The CDR3 DNA sequence: TGTGCCAGCAGTTTAATTGATCGGGACAGCAATGAGCAGTTCTTC.

The chain joins TRBV9 to TRBJ2-7; 7 bases fit TRBD1. With 4 bases clipped from V and 4 bases from J, the junction kept 14 bases outside the gene matches. The CDR3 is 16 amino acids. Germline assignment: CDR1 SGDLS and CDR2 YYNGEE. The CDR3 sequence: CASSLRIGTEIYEQYF. In nucleotides, the CDR3 is TGTGCCAGCAGCCTAAGAATCGGGACAGAGATATACGAGCAGTACTTC.

The rearrangement links TRBV11-2 to TRBJ1-3, with D uncertain. This CDR3 has 11 amino acids. V lost 4 bases to trimming and J lost 8 bases, with 6 bases between them. Germline V gene lookup returns CDR1 SGHAT and CDR2 FQNNGV. CDR3 in amino acids: CASSSVDTIYF. The CDR3 DNA is TGTGCCAGCAGCTCCGTGGACACCATATATTTT.

This sequence joins TRBV5-1 and TRBJ2-7, with TRBD2 matching over 11 bases. Germline V gene lookup returns CDR1 SGHRS and CDR2 YFSETQ. The CDR3 totals 15 residues. V lost 3 bases, J lost 0 bases, and 2 bases stayed unmatched. The CDR3 DNA is TGCGCCAGCAGCTACGGACTAGCGGGCTCCTACGAGCAGTACTTC. Protein product: CASSYGLAGSYEQYF.

The chain couples TRBV5-1 to TRBJ2-7; 12 bases agree with TRBD1. The CDR3 length is 14 residues. J lost 5 bases, V lost 4 bases, and 4 bases had no gene match. Germline V gene data show CDR1 as SGHRS and CDR2 as YFSETQ. The CDR3 spells CASSRGQGADEQYF. As DNA, the CDR3 is TGCGCCAGCAGCCGGGGACAGGGGGCGGACGAGCAGTACTTC.